The TCR beta chain under discussion was sequenced for a study of PD-1 blockade in classical Hodgkin lymphoma. Study-level background: Patients got intravenous nivolumab 3 mg/kg every 2 weeks.

Method: immunoSEQ multiplex PCR; TCRdb's copy keeps in-frame clones and lacks some. Among tens of thousands of clones listed, 60% to 85% were seen once. This clone turned up a few times. Other nucleotide sequences from this sample produce the same CDR3. Germline assignment: CDR1 MGHRA and CDR2 YSYEKL. J was trimmed by 4 bases and V by 0 bases; bases with no gene match: 4. The CDR3 has 16 amino acids. Patients all relapsed after autologous stem cell transplantation, and there was variation in brentuximab vedotin exposure. The source is a human donor with classical Hodgkin lymphoma. The sample was peripheral blood mononuclear cells (PBMCs), taken before the second cycle of nivolumab. The chain employs TRBV4-1 and TRBJ2-1; 9 bases are a match to TRBD1. The CDR3 DNA follows: TGCGCCAGCAGCCAAGATTTGGGACAGGGATACAATGAGCAGTTCTTC. It yields the protein CASSQDLGQGYNEQFF.